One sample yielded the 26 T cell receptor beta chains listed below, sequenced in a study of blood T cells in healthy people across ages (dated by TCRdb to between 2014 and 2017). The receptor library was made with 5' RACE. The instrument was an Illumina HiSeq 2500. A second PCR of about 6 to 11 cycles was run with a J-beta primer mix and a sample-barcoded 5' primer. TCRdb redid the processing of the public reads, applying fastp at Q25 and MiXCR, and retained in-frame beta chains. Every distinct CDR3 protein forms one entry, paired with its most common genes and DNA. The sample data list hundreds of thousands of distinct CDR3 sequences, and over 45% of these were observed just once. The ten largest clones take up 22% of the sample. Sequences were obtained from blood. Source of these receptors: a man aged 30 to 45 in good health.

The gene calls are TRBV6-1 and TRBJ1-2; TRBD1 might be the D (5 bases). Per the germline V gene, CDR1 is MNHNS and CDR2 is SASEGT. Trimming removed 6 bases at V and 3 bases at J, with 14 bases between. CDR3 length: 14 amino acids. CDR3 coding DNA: TGTGCCAGCAGAGAACCGGGACTTTACTATGGCTACACCTTC. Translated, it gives CASREPGLYYGYTF.

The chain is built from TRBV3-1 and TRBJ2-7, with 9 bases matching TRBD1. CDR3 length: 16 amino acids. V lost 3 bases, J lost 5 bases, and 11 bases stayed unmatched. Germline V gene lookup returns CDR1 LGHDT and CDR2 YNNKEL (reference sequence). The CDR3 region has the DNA TGTGCCAGCAGCCAGACCCGGACAGGGGAAATCCACGAGCAGTACTTC. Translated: CASSQTRTGEIHEQYF.

CDR3 sequence (DNA): TGTGCCAGCAGTGAATATGGCGGGGCTAGCACAGATACGCAGTATTTT. Protein product: CASSEYGGASTDTQYF. This chain joins TRBV25-1 and TRBJ2-3; TRBD2 is a possible D gene (6 bases). In germline, CDR1 is MGHDK, CDR2 SYGVNS. This CDR3 is built from 16 residues. Trimming removed 0 bases at V and 0 bases at J, with 10 bases between.

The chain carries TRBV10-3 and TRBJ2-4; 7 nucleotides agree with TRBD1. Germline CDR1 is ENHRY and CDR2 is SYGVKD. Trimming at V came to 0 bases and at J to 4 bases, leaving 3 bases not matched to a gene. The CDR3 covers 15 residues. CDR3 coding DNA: TGTGCCATCAGTGAGTCGGTACAGGGGAAAAACATTCAGTACTTC. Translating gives CAISESVQGKNIQYF.

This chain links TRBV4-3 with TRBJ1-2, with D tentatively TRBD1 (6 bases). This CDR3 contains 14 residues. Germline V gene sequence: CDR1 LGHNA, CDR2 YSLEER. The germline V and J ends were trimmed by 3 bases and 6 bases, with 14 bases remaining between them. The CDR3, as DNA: TGCGCCAGCAGCCAGGGGAGTACAGGGAATGGCTACACCTTC. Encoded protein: CASSQGSTGNGYTF.

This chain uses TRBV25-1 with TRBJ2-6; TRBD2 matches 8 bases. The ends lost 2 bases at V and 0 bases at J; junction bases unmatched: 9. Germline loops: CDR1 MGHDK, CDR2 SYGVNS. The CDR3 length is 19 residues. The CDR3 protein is CASSEVWAGGSSGANVLTF. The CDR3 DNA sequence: TGTGCCAGCAGTGAAGTTTGGGCGGGAGGCTCCTCTGGGGCCAACGTCCTGACTTTC.

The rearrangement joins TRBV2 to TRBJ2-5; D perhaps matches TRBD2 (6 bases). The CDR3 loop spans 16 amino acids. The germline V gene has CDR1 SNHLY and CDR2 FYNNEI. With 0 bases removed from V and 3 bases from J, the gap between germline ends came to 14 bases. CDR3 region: CASSEALGGVEETQYF. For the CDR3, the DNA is TGTGCCAGCAGTGAAGCGCTTGGCGGGGTTGAAGAGACCCAGTACTTC.

CDR3 in amino acids: CSAIMQGYTDTQYF. The CDR3 DNA reads as TGCAGTGCTATCATGCAGGGGTACACAGATACGCAGTATTTT. The rearrangement joins TRBV20-1 to TRBJ2-3, with D perhaps matching TRBD1 (6 bases). The CDR3 has 14 residues. The germline V gene encodes CDR1 DFQATT and CDR2 SNEGSKA (reference sequence). Trimming pared 4 bases from V and 2 bases from J, leaving 13 bases between.

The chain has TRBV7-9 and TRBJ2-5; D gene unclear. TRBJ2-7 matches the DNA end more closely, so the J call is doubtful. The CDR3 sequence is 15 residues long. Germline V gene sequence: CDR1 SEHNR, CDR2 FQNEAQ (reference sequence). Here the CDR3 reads CASSLPLQTTYEQYF. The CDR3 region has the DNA TGTGCCAGCAGCCTACCTCTCCAGACAACCTACGAGCAGTACTTC.

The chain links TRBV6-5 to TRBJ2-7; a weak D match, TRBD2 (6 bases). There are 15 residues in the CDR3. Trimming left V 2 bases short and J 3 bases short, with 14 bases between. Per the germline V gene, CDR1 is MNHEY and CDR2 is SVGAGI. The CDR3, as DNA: TGTGCCAGCAGTTACGACACGGCGGGACGCTACGAGCAGTACTTC. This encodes CASSYDTAGRYEQYF.

CDR3: CASSLTGRSNEQYF. The CDR3 nucleotides read TGTGCCAGCAGTTTAACGGGACGGAGCAACGAGCAGTACTTC. The chain joins TRBV12-3 or TRBV12-4 to TRBJ2-7; D may correspond to TRBD1 or TRBD2 (5 bases each). This CDR3 has 14 residues. Trimming left V 2 bases short and J 5 bases short, with 13 bases between.

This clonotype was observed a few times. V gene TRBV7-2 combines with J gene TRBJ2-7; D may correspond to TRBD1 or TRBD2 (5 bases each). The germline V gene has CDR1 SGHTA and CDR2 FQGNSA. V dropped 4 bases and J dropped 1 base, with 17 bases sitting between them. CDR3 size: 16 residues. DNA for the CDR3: TGTGCCAGCAGCTCAATCCTAACGGGACGATCCTACGAGCAGTACTTC. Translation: CASSSILTGRSYEQYF.

The CDR3 DNA follows: TGCAGTGCCTCCCCTGGGTCTGGCGCTGGGACCCAGTACTTC. This translates into CSASPGSGAGTQYF. The chain couples TRBV20-1 to TRBJ2-5; no clear D gene. Trimming stripped 6 bases from V and 7 bases from J, with 21 bases between. Per the germline V gene, CDR1 is DFQATT and CDR2 is SNEGSKA (reference sequence). The CDR3 is 14 residues long.

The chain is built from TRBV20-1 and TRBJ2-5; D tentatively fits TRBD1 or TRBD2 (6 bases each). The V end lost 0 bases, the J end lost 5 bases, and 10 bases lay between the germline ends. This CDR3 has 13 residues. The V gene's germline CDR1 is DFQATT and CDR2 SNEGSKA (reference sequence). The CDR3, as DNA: TGCAGTGCTAGAGACAGGGGAGGCGAGACCCAGTACTTC. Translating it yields CSARDRGGETQYF.

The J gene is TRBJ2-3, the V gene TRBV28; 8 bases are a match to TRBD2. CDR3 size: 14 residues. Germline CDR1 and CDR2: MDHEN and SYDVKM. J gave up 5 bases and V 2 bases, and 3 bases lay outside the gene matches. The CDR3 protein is CASSLRSGRDTQYF. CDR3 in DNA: TGTGCCAGCAGTTTAAGAAGCGGGAGAGATACGCAGTATTTT.

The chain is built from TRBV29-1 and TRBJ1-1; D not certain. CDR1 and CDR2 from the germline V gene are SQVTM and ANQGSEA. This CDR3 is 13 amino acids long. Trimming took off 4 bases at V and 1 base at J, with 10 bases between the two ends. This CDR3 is CSVGVDKNTEAFF. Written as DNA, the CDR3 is TGCAGCGTTGGGGTTGACAAGAACACTGAAGCTTTCTTT.

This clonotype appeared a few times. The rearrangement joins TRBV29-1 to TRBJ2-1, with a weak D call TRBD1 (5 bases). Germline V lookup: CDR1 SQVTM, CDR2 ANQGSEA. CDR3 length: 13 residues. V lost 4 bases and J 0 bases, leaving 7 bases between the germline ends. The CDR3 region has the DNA TGCAGCGTTGGGCAGGGCTCCTACAATGAGCAGTTCTTC. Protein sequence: CSVGQGSYNEQFF.

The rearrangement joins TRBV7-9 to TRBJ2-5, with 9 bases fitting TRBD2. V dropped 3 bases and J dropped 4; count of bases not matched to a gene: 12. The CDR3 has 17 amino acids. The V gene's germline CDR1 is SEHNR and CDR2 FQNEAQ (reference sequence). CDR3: CASSFAGTSRGGETQYF. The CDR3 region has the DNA TGTGCCAGCAGCTTCGCCGGGACTAGCAGGGGAGGAGAGACCCAGTACTTC.

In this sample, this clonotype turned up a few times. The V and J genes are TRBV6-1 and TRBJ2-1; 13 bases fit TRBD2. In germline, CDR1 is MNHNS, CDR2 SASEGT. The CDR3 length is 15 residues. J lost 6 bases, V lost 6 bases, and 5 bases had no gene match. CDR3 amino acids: CASSAGTSGTNEQFF. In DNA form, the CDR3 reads TGTGCCAGCAGCGCCGGGACTAGCGGGACCAATGAGCAGTTCTTC.

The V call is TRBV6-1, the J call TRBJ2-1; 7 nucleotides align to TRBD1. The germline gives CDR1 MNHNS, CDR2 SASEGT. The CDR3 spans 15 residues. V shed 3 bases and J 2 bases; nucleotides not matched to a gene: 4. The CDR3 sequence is CASSEPGQTYNEQFF. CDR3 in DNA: TGTGCCAGCAGTGAGCCGGGACAGACCTACAATGAGCAGTTCTTC.

The CDR3, as DNA: TGTGCCAGCGGACATGCTTCTAATGAAAAACTGTTTTTT. Translation gives CASGHASNEKLFF. J is TRBJ1-4 and V is TRBV7-2; perhaps TRBD1 as D (5 bases). CDR3 length: 13 amino acids. Trimming cost V 8 bases and J 3 bases, with 10 bases left between them. Looked up from germline, CDR1 is SGHTA and CDR2 is FQGNSA.

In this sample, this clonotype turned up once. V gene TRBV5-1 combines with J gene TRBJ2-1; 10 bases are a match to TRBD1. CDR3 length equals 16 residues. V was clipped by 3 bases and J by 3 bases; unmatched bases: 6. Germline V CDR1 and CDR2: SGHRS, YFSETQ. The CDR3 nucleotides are TGCGCCAGCAGCTGGGGGACAGGGGTTGGCTACAATGAGCAGTTCTTC. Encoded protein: CASSWGTGVGYNEQFF.

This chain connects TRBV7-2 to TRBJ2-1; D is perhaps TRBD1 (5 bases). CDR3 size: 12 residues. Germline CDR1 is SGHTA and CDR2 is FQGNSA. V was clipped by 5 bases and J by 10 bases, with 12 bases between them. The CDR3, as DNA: TGTGCCAGCAGCCACAGGATGGGCGAGCAGTTCTTC. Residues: CASSHRMGEQFF.

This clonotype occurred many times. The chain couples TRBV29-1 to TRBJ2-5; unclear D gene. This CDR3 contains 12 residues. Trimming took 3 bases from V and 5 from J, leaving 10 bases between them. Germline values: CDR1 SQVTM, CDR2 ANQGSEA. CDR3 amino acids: CSVEGSRETQYF. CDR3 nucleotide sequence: TGCAGCGTTGAGGGTAGCCGGGAGACCCAGTACTTC.

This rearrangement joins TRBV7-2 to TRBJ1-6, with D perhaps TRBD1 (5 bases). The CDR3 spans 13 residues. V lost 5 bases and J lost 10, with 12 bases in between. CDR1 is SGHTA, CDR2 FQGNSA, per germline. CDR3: CASSLRVDSPLHF. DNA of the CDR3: TGTGCCAGCAGCCTCAGGGTCGACTCACCCCTCCACTTT.

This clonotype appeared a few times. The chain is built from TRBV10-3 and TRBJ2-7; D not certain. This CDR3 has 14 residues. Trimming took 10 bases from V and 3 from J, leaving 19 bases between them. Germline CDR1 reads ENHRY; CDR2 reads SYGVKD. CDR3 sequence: CATNPVAAGYEQYF. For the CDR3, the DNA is TGTGCCACCAACCCGGTGGCCGCCGGCTACGAGCAGTACTTC.